The rows below give T cell receptor beta chains drawn from one sample of a study of OX40 agonist ivuxolimab in advanced cancers. The table came from immunoSEQ multiplex PCR; TCRdb's copy has only in-frame clones and leaves some out. The sample includes around 71,000 clones, 86% of them seen just once. The sample in question was CD4+ or CD8+ T cells sorted from blood, obtained in a trial of the OX40 agonist ivuxolimab. The source of these receptors is an adult with an advanced solid tumor such as melanoma, head and neck, liver or kidney cancer. The conserved cysteine and the conserved F or W are not part of the CDR3 here. Each record gives: J gene, V gene, CDR3 protein.

>TRBJ1-1|TRBV2
ASTELEDTEAF
>TRBJ2-1|TRBV5-1
ASSSNRVRVNEQF
>TRBJ2-4|TRBV7-2
ASSLGGTAKNIQY
>TRBJ2-4|TRBV19
ASSIDKNIQY
>TRBJ2-6|TRBV6-1
ASSEGGLSSGANVLT
>TRBJ2-3|TRBV4-1
ASSPGVAVRSDTQY
>TRBJ2-1|TRBV5-1
ASSLTSGRGNEQF
>TRBJ1-3|TRBV5-8
ASSLAGASPSGNTIY
>TRBJ2-7|TRBV4-1
ASSHGTGTSESYEQY
>TRBJ2-1|TRBV4-1
ASSQLGLPINEQF
>TRBJ2-7|TRBV6-5
ASRRGQYAYEQY
>TRBJ1-5|TRBV28
ASIQSNQPQH
>TRBJ1-3|TRBV5-1
ASSFTGGATGGNTIY
>TRBJ1-4|TRBV28
ASSFASSLGEKLF
>TRBJ1-1|TRBV7-8
ASSPRTGPTEAF
>TRBJ2-5|TRBV28
ASSSGQIQETQY
>TRBJ2-5|TRBV5-6
ASSLIAREGETQY
>TRBJ2-7|TRBV18
ASSPGTGSARNEQY
>TRBJ1-4|TRBV19
ASSRSPATNEKLF
>TRBJ2-7|TRBV28
ASSLDRGLAEQY
>TRBJ1-5|TRBV28
ASSLNGRGHYQPQH
>TRBJ1-4|TRBV7-8
ASSLTQHNEKLF
>TRBJ2-5|TRBV19
ASSTRTGRSGQETQY
>TRBJ2-7|TRBV19
ASSSNWGTTGSEQY
>TRBJ1-3|TRBV27
ASSFGQAGDTIY
>TRBJ2-7|TRBV30
AWTVTGGRLYEQY
>TRBJ2-1|TRBV5-1
ASSPNSRAHEQF
>TRBJ2-4|TRBV28
ASSRRGGGAAIQY
>TRBJ2-1|TRBV7-9
ASRPGQGSSYNEQF
>TRBJ2-7|TRBV7-8
ASSLGERTVYEQY
>TRBJ2-2|TRBV5-1
ASSLLTSGNTGELF
>TRBJ1-5|TRBV5-1
ASSLEQEGQPQH
>TRBJ2-3|TRBV9
ASSVATNTQY
>TRBJ2-1|TRBV6-4
ASSTQGGTYNEQF
>TRBJ1-2|TRBV19
ASRSTASNYGYT
>TRBJ2-2|TRBV6-1
ASSSQGSGELF
>TRBJ2-1|TRBV5-1
ASSQDARRSFEQF